The 26 T cell receptor beta chains below were found in one sample sequenced in a study of T cell responses to AZD1222 COVID-19 vaccine. TCRdb's table, derived via immunoSEQ multiplex PCR, lists solely in-frame clones and lacks some. The table includes around 100,000 clones, about 91% detected once. The sample here was peripheral blood, taken 28 days after the second AZD1222 dose. All receptors come from an adult who received the AZD1222 COVID-19 vaccine.

This clone came up once. The chain combines TRBV5-1 with TRBJ2-7; a possible D gene is TRBD1 (5 bases). V dropped 0 bases and J dropped 3 bases, with 7 bases sitting between them. Germline assignment: CDR1 SGHRS and CDR2 YFSETQ. This CDR3 contains 13 residues. The CDR3 coding sequence is TGCGCCAGCAGCTTGGAGGGGCTCTACGAGCAGTACTTC. It is translated as CASSLEGLYEQYF.

This clone came up a few times. This chain's CDR3 is CATSDSWRDEQFF. For the CDR3, the DNA is TGTGCCACCAGTGATTCCTGGAGGGATGAGCAGTTCTTC. This chain connects TRBV24-1 to TRBJ2-1; D is possibly TRBD2 (6 bases). The CDR3 is 13 residues long. Germline loops: CDR1 KGHDR, CDR2 SFDVKD. V was cut by 2 bases and J by 8 bases, with 9 bases left in between.

The genes are TRBV5-1 and TRBJ2-7; D remains ambiguous. The CDR3 length is 14 residues. Germline CDR1 and CDR2: SGHRS and YFSETQ. V lost 0 bases and J 0 bases, leaving 7 bases between the germline ends. The CDR3 spells CASSLAVSSYEQYF. CDR3 DNA: TGCGCCAGCAGCTTGGCAGTCTCCTCCTACGAGCAGTACTTC.

The chain employs TRBV6-5 and TRBJ2-1, with TRBD1 matching 9 bases. V lost 0 bases, J lost 6 bases, and 6 bases stayed unmatched. This CDR3 spans 16 amino acids. Germline lookup yields CDR1 MNHEY and CDR2 SVGAGI. CDR3 sequence (DNA): TGTGCCAGCAGTTACTCGACCGGGACAGGGCTCAATGAGCAGTTCTTC. This gives the protein CASSYSTGTGLNEQFF.

The sample holds one count of this clone. The chain employs TRBV12-3 or TRBV12-4 and TRBJ2-3; D might be TRBD1 (5 bases). The CDR3 loop spans 13 amino acids. V lost 6 bases, J lost 4 bases, and 11 bases lay in between. CDR3 in amino acids: CASRYGAADTQYF. The CDR3 DNA reads TGTGCCAGCAGATATGGGGCGGCAGATACGCAGTATTTT.

This rearrangement joins TRBV4-1 to TRBJ2-4, with 11 bases fitting TRBD2. The length of the CDR3 is 19 residues. J lost 6 bases, V lost 3 bases, and 16 bases had no gene match. Germline V CDR1 and CDR2: MGHRA, YSYEKL. The CDR3 DNA reads as TGCGCCAGCAGCCAGGATAGCGGGGGGGCAAATCCCTCCGGAAACATTCAGTACTTC. The encoded protein is CASSQDSGGANPSGNIQYF.

The rearrangement uses TRBV25-1 and TRBJ1-1, with D possibly matching TRBD1 (5 bases). V lost 8 bases and J lost 3, with 16 bases in between. The germline V gene has CDR1 MGHDK and CDR2 SYGVNS. The CDR3 length is 14 residues. The CDR3 sequence is CASASWGRYTEAFF. The CDR3 DNA is TGTGCCAGCGCTTCCTGGGGCCGATACACTGAAGCTTTCTTT.

This chain connects TRBV5-1 to TRBJ2-7; TRBD1 matches at 7 bases. V lost 3 bases to trimming and J lost 3 bases; unmatched junction nucleotides: 9. This CDR3 has 15 residues. CDR1 is SGHRS and CDR2 is YFSETQ in the germline V gene. CDR3 residues: CASSYGRDSYYEQYF. The CDR3 DNA follows: TGCGCCAGCAGCTATGGCCGGGACAGCTACTACGAGCAGTACTTC.

The chain combines TRBV6-1 with TRBJ2-3; D is unresolved. V lost 2 bases and J 2 bases, leaving 8 bases between the germline ends. The CDR3 runs to 14 residues. The V gene's germline CDR1 is MNHNS and CDR2 SASEGT. In nucleotides, the CDR3 is TGTGCCAGCAGTGAAAGGACCGACACAGATACGCAGTATTTT. Protein sequence: CASSERTDTDTQYF.

This clone has a handful of counts. The chain carries TRBV5-6 and TRBJ1-5, with D perhaps TRBD1 (6 bases). The CDR3 is 15 residues long. CDR1 and CDR2 (germline): SGHDT, YYEEEE. Trimming took 4 bases from V and 5 from J, leaving 16 bases between them. The CDR3, as DNA: TGTGCCAGCAGCCTGGCACAGGGCAGGGATCAGCCCCAGCATTTT. Encoded protein: CASSLAQGRDQPQHF. The full variable domain, rest sourced from reference TRBV5-6 and TRBJ1-5, is DAGVTQSPTHLIKTRGQQVTLRCSPKSGHDTVSWYQQALGQGPQFIFQYYEEEERQRGNFPDRFSGHQFPNYSSELNVNALLLGDSALYLCASSLAQGRDQPQHFGDGTRLSIL.

J is TRBJ1-3 and V is TRBV18, with a possible D match to TRBD1 (5 bases). This CDR3 has 14 amino acids. The germline V gene has CDR1 KGHSH and CDR2 LQKENI. Trimming took 4 bases from V and 4 from J, leaving 11 bases between them. As DNA, the CDR3 is TGTGCCAGCTCACTTCAGGGTGCGGGAAACACCATATATTTT. Translated: CASSLQGAGNTIYF.

The chain has TRBV4-2 and TRBJ2-5; TRBD2 agrees at 8 bases. Germline V gene sequence: CDR1 LGHNA, CDR2 YNFKEQ. V trimming: 0 bases; J trimming: 1 base; junction bases outside the gene matches: 10. The CDR3 extends over 18 amino acids. This chain's CDR3 is CASSQDYWAGGPQETQYF. CDR3 nucleotides: TGTGCCAGCAGCCAAGATTACTGGGCGGGGGGACCCCAAGAGACCCAGTACTTC.

V usage is TRBV5-1 and J usage is TRBJ1-4; D is ambiguous. The ends were cut back, 3 bases at V and 7 bases at J, with 13 bases in the middle. Looked up from germline, CDR1 is SGHRS and CDR2 is YFSETQ. This CDR3 is built from 14 residues. CDR3 DNA sequence: TGCGCCAGCAGCTCAAGACTTACCGGTGAAAAACTGTTTTTT. Translated, it gives CASSSRLTGEKLFF. Using reference TRBV5-1 and TRBJ1-4 for the parts outside the CDR3, the full variable domain is KAGVTQTPRYLIKTRGQQVTLSCSPISGHRSVSWYQQTPGQGLQFLFEYFSETQRNKGNFPGRFSGRQFSNSRSEMNVSTLELGDSALYLCASSSRLTGEKLFFGSGTQLSVL.

This clone was recorded once. The chain recombines TRBV18 with TRBJ1-2; D is unresolved. The ends were cut back, 4 bases at V and 0 bases at J, with 6 bases in the middle. CDR1 is KGHSH, CDR2 LQKENI, per germline. CDR3 length equals 13 residues. CDR3 loop: CASSLYTNYGYTF. The DNA for the CDR3 is TGTGCCAGCTCACTATATACTAACTATGGCTACACCTTC.

This chain joins TRBV27 and TRBJ1-2; D call uncertain. Trimming took off 6 bases at V and 4 bases at J, with 9 bases between the two ends. There are 12 residues in the CDR3. Germline loops: CDR1 MNHEY, CDR2 SMNVEV (reference sequence). CDR3 region: CASRDWSYGYTF. In DNA, the CDR3 is TGTGCCAGCAGAGACTGGAGCTATGGCTACACCTTC.

V gene TRBV11-1 combines with J gene TRBJ2-1, with D possibly matching TRBD2 (6 bases). The V end lost 5 bases, the J end lost 5 bases, and 13 bases lay between the germline ends. Germline CDR1 reads SGHAT; CDR2 reads FQDESV (reference sequence). CDR3 size: 14 residues. For the CDR3, the DNA is TGTGCCAGCAGCCCAGGGCTAGCGAACAATGAGCAGTTCTTC. The encoded protein is CASSPGLANNEQFF.

This clone appeared once. This chain uses TRBV2 with TRBJ2-5, with 7 bases lining up with TRBD2. Unmatched junction bases numbered 6, after V lost 6 bases and J lost 5 bases. This CDR3 region has 13 residues. Germline V gene data show CDR1 as SNHLY and CDR2 as FYNNEI. The CDR3 here is CASRGLGVETQYF. The CDR3 DNA reads TGTGCCAGCAGAGGACTAGGAGTGGAGACCCAGTACTTC.

The chain combines TRBV6-1 with TRBJ1-2; D perhaps matches TRBD1 (5 bases). Germline V lookup: CDR1 MNHNS, CDR2 SASEGT. This CDR3 comprises 14 residues. V was clipped by 3 bases and J by 7 bases, with 15 bases between them. In DNA form, the CDR3 reads TGTGCCAGCAGTGAGCTTAGGGGTTCTGGTGGCTACACCTTC. Translation: CASSELRGSGGYTF.

This rearrangement joins TRBV6-2 or TRBV6-3 to TRBJ1-5, with D possibly being TRBD1 (6 bases). The V end lost 2 bases, the J end lost 15 bases, and 23 bases lay between the germline ends. From germline, CDR1 is MNHEY and CDR2 SVGEGT. This CDR3 is 15 amino acids long. The CDR3 here is CASSYHTGKPPPGHF. The CDR3 DNA follows: TGTGCCAGCAGTTACCATACAGGGAAGCCCCCCCCCGGGCATTTT.

The chain joins TRBV5-4 to TRBJ1-2; no reliable D call. The germline gives CDR1 SGHNT, CDR2 YYREEE (reference sequence). The CDR3 extends over 13 amino acids. The V end was cut by 0 bases, the J end by 2 bases, with 5 bases between. The CDR3 nucleotides read TGTGCCAGCAGCTTGGAAGAGAACTATGGCTACACCTTC. Its translation is CASSLEENYGYTF.

The chain recombines TRBV5-1 with TRBJ1-2; D perhaps matches TRBD1 (5 bases). The germline gives CDR1 SGHRS, CDR2 YFSETQ. Trimming stripped 0 bases from V and 3 bases from J, with 12 bases between. This CDR3 has 15 residues. The CDR3 bases are TGCGCCAGCAGCTTGGGTAGGGGACTAGACTATGGCTACACCTTC. Its translation: CASSLGRGLDYGYTF.

The J gene is TRBJ1-1, the V gene TRBV6-1; no clear D. CDR1 is MNHNS and CDR2 is SASEGT in the germline V gene. V was clipped by 1 base and J by 7 bases, with 16 bases between them. The CDR3 has 15 residues. CDR3 in amino acids: CASSEVWVTNGEAFF. DNA of the CDR3: TGTGCCAGCAGTGAAGTTTGGGTGACAAATGGTGAAGCTTTCTTT.

V usage is TRBV5-1 and J usage is TRBJ1-1; 7 positions match TRBD1. V gave up 6 bases and J gave up 1 base; unmatched junction bases: 3. The CDR3 spans 13 residues. Germline CDR1 SGHRS, CDR2 YFSETQ. Here the CDR3 reads CASMDRPNTEAFF. The CDR3 nucleotides read TGCGCCAGCATGGACAGGCCGAACACTGAAGCTTTCTTT. Drawing the rest from reference TRBV5-1 and TRBJ1-1, the complete variable domain is KAGVTQTPRYLIKTRGQQVTLSCSPISGHRSVSWYQQTPGQGLQFLFEYFSETQRNKGNFPGRFSGRQFSNSRSEMNVSTLELGDSALYLCASMDRPNTEAFFGQGTRLTVV.

The J gene is TRBJ2-2, the V gene TRBV9; no clear D gene. The CDR3 covers 15 residues. Trimming stripped 0 bases from V and 1 base from J, with 7 bases between. Germline loops: CDR1 SGDLS, CDR2 YYNGEE. CDR3 bases: TGTGCCAGCAGCGTAGGGTCGCTGAACACCGGGGAGCTGTTTTTT. This sequence encodes CASSVGSLNTGELFF.

The chain couples TRBV19 to TRBJ1-5; tentative D call: TRBD1 (5 bases). The CDR3 has 20 amino acids. In germline, CDR1 is LNHDA, CDR2 SQIVND (reference sequence). The V gene lost 1 base and the J gene lost 2 bases, with 24 bases spanning the gap. The CDR3 reads CASSIARGAVKATGNQPQHF. In nucleotides, the CDR3 is TGTGCCAGTAGTATAGCTAGGGGCGCGGTGAAGGCGACGGGCAATCAGCCCCAGCATTTT.

This clone occurred once. The chain couples TRBV7-8 to TRBJ2-1, with D perhaps assigned TRBD1 or TRBD2 (5 bases each). The germline V gene encodes CDR1 SGHVS and CDR2 FQNEAQ. Trimming took off 2 bases at V and 3 bases at J, with 8 bases between the two ends. The CDR3 is 14 amino acids. In nucleotides, the CDR3 is TGTGCCAGCAGCTTACGGGGCTACTACAATGAGCAGTTCTTC. It is translated as CASSLRGYYNEQFF.